This entry lists 27 T cell receptor beta chains sequenced from one sample in a study of T-cell memory formation after mild COVID-19. TCRdb re-called the 5' RACE reads through MiXCR, storing one row per CDR3 protein. The repertoire holds roughly 220,000 distinct CDR3 sequences, approximately 10% seen once, with 3% to 4% in the top ten. The specimen was PBMCs or a T cell subset sorted from them (not recorded which). The receptors were sampled from a man aged 18 to 29 who had mild COVID-19 (a few samples of this study predate the infection). Cell type and time point are not known.

This clonotype has only a few counts. V is TRBV18 and J is TRBJ1-6, with D possibly matching TRBD1 (5 bases). Trimming shortened V by 2 bases and J by 10 bases, and 9 bases separated the two germline ends. Germline V lookup: CDR1 KGHSH, CDR2 LQKENI. CDR3 length: 13 amino acids. The CDR3: CASSPGAWSPLHF. The CDR3 region has the DNA TGTGCCAGCTCACCAGGGGCTTGGTCACCCCTCCACTTT. The complete variable domain, with remaining parts taken from reference TRBV18 and TRBJ1-6, reads NAGVMQNPRHLVRRRGQEARLRCSPMKGHSHVYWYRQLPEEGLKFMVYLQKENIIDESGMPKERFSAEFPKEGPSILRIQQVVRGDSAAYFCASSPGAWSPLHFGNGTRLTVT.

At least ten counts were recorded for this clonotype. The CDR3 reads CASSPLGSGNTEAFF. In DNA, the CDR3 is TGTGCCAGCAGCCCCTTAGGGTCCGGGAACACTGAAGCTTTCTTT. This chain uses TRBV5-4 with TRBJ1-1; D is uncertain. From germline, CDR1 is SGHNT and CDR2 YYREEE (reference sequence). The CDR3 has 15 amino acids. Trimming shortened V by 4 bases and J by 1 base, and 14 bases separated the two germline ends.

This clonotype was detected a few times. CDR3 sequence reads: CSADRGPGQETQYF. Here the CDR3 DNA reads TGCAGTGCTGACAGGGGGCCAGGGCAAGAGACCCAGTACTTC. The rearrangement joins TRBV20-1 to TRBJ2-5, with 10 positions matching TRBD1. The CDR3 length is 14 residues. With V trimmed by 5 bases and J by 2 bases, 5 bases remained unmatched. Germline CDR1 is DFQATT and CDR2 is SNEGSKA (reference sequence).

This clonotype was seen more than once but under ten times. The V gene is TRBV7-2, the J gene TRBJ2-2; 10 positions match TRBD1. V lost 6 bases and J lost 4; bases outside the gene matches: 8. The CDR3 is made up of 16 amino acids. From germline, CDR1 is SGHTA and CDR2 FQGNSA. This chain's CDR3 is CASSKRQGAFTGELFF. The CDR3 nucleotides are TGTGCCAGCAGTAAACGACAGGGGGCATTCACCGGGGAGCTGTTTTTT.

This clonotype was seen a handful of times. This chain joins TRBV6-1 and TRBJ1-2; no clear D gene. Trimming stripped 4 bases from V and 2 bases from J, with 14 bases between. Germline V CDR1 and CDR2: MNHNS, SASEGT. The CDR3 is 15 amino acids. The CDR3 here is CASSGMVNGNYGYTF. CDR3 sequence (DNA): TGTGCCAGCAGTGGGATGGTGAACGGCAACTATGGCTACACCTTC.

This clonotype appeared many times. The chain couples TRBV12-3 or TRBV12-4 to TRBJ1-2; D is unclear. This CDR3 region has 14 residues. Trimming removed 5 bases at V and 3 bases at J, with 13 bases between. The CDR3 region is CASSRTFDHYGYTF. The CDR3, as DNA: TGTGCCAGCAGTCGGACTTTCGACCACTATGGCTACACCTTC.

This clonotype was observed at least ten times. The chain's CDR3 is CASSLVDQPQHF. The CDR3 DNA reads TGTGCCAGCAGCTTGGTAGATCAGCCCCAGCATTTT. This chain connects TRBV5-6 to TRBJ1-5; D is uncertain. The V gene's germline CDR1 is SGHDT and CDR2 YYEEEE. The CDR3 length is 12 residues. V was pared by 0 bases and J by 5 bases, with 3 bases between. Filled out from reference TRBV5-6 and TRBJ1-5, the complete variable domain reads DAGVTQSPTHLIKTRGQQVTLRCSPKSGHDTVSWYQQALGQGPQFIFQYYEEEERQRGNFPDRFSGHQFPNYSSELNVNALLLGDSALYLCASSLVDQPQHFGDGTRLSIL.

The chain combines TRBV7-9 with TRBJ2-5; D is ambiguous. In germline, CDR1 is SEHNR, CDR2 FQNEAQ (reference sequence). Between the trimmed V and J ends, which lost 4 bases and 5 bases, there was a span of 11 bases. CDR3 length: 13 residues. The CDR3 loop is CASSYWGEETQYF. CDR3 DNA sequence: TGTGCCAGCAGCTATTGGGGTGAGGAGACCCAGTACTTC.

The chain employs TRBV18 and TRBJ1-1; D gene uncertain. This CDR3 has 12 residues. CDR1 and CDR2 (germline): KGHSH, LQKENI. DNA for the CDR3: TGTGCTACGGGTCGCCGGGACACTGAAGCTTTCTTT. It specifies CATGRRDTEAFF.

This clonotype was seen repeatedly, ten times or more. The J gene is TRBJ2-7, the V gene TRBV6-5, with D maybe TRBD1 (6 bases). Per germline, CDR1 MNHEY and CDR2 SVGAGI. Deletions cut 8 bases from V and 5 bases from J, with 16 bases between. CDR3 length: 13 amino acids. This CDR3 reads CASSKKGVNEQYV. The CDR3 DNA is TGTGCCAGCTCGAAGAAGGGGGTCAACGAGCAGTACGTC.

This clonotype was seen a handful of times. The chain combines TRBV6-6 with TRBJ2-7, with D unresolved. Trimming removed 5 bases at V and 0 bases at J, with 8 bases between. Germline loops: CDR1 MNHNY, CDR2 SVGAGI (reference sequence). This CDR3 is 13 amino acids long. CDR3 bases: TGTGCCAGCAGTCGGACCGACTCCTACGAGCAGTACGTC. Its protein product is CASSRTDSYEQYV.

The sample holds a few counts of this clonotype. V gene TRBV7-2 combines with J gene TRBJ2-3, with TRBD2 identical over 9 bases. V lost 5 bases, J lost 1 base, and 13 bases stayed unmatched. Looked up from germline, CDR1 is SGHTA and CDR2 is FQGNSA. The CDR3 extends over 18 amino acids. The CDR3, as DNA: TGTGCCAGCAGCCGCACGTCTGGCGGGGGGGCGGGCACAGATACGCAGTATTTT. Protein: CASSRTSGGGAGTDTQYF.

Concerning this clonotype itself: It may be a read error: a sequence one base away is much more abundant. The V gene is TRBV11-2, the J gene TRBJ2-1; 7 bases are a match to TRBD2. J gave up 7 bases and V 5 bases, and 5 bases lay outside the gene matches. There are 13 residues in the CDR3. Germline V gene lookup returns CDR1 SGHAT and CDR2 FQNNGV. CDR3 bases: TGTGCCAGCAGCACTAGCGTGGAGAATGAGCAGTTCTTC. It encodes CASSTSVENEQFF.

This clonotype was observed a handful of times. In nucleotides, the CDR3 is TGTGCCAGCAGCTTGAGGGGAGGCAAGGATACGCAGTATTTT. As protein: CASSLRGGKDTQYF. The chain combines TRBV5-4 with TRBJ2-3; possible D gene TRBD2, 6 bases. The germline gives CDR1 SGHNT, CDR2 YYREEE (reference sequence). V dropped 1 base and J dropped 6 bases, with 12 bases sitting between them. This CDR3 contains 14 residues.

This clonotype was counted ten times or more. The chain recombines TRBV7-2 with TRBJ2-7, with a possible D match to TRBD2 (5 bases). The CDR3 has 13 residues. V gave up 5 bases and J gave up 2 bases, with 10 bases separating them. The germline V gene encodes CDR1 SGHTA and CDR2 FQGNSA. CDR3 region: CASSLDGTYEQYF. CDR3 bases: TGTGCCAGCAGCCTGGACGGGACCTACGAGCAGTACTTC.

V gene TRBV10-3 combines with J gene TRBJ2-6; D possibly corresponds to TRBD1 (6 bases). The V end was cut by 1 base, the J end by 0 bases, with 10 bases between. The CDR3 runs to 17 residues. The germline V gene encodes CDR1 ENHRY and CDR2 SYGVKD. The CDR3 sequence is CAISEFMTGSGANVLTF. CDR3 in DNA: TGTGCCATCAGTGAGTTCATGACAGGCTCTGGGGCCAACGTCCTGACTTTC.

This clonotype was counted between two and nine times. The gene calls are TRBV25-1 and TRBJ1-6; D is undetermined. The CDR3 runs 14 residues. The V gene lost 3 bases and the J gene lost 0 bases, with 3 bases spanning the gap. Germline CDR1 MGHDK, CDR2 SYGVNS. The CDR3 coding sequence is TGTGCCAGCAGTGACAGCTCCTATAATTCACCCCTCCACTTT. Translating it yields CASSDSSYNSPLHF. Full variable domain (outside the CDR3, taken from reference TRBV25-1 and TRBJ1-6): EADIYQTPRYLVIGTGKKITLECSQTMGHDKMYWYQQDPGMELHLIHYSYGVNSTEKGDLSSESTVSRIRTEHFPLTLESARPSHTSQYLCASSDSSYNSPLHFGNGTRLTVT.

In its sample, this clonotype was seen many times. J is TRBJ2-6 and V is TRBV12-3 or TRBV12-4; D unclear. The CDR3 spans 13 residues. V gave up 11 bases and J gave up 0 bases, with 8 bases separating them. The CDR3 here is CAAKDSGANVLTF. As DNA, the CDR3 is TGTGCCGCAAAGGACTCTGGGGCCAACGTCCTGACTTTC.

This clonotype showed up just a few times. The chain joins TRBV5-1 to TRBJ2-1; TRBD2 agrees at 9 bases. Germline V CDR1 and CDR2: SGHRS, YFSETQ. V shed 4 bases, J shed 8 bases, and the junction held 13 bases outside the gene matches. This CDR3 spans 16 amino acids. The CDR3 loop reads CASSTTGTSWMYEQFF. CDR3 DNA: TGCGCCAGCAGCACCACCGGGACTAGCTGGATGTATGAGCAGTTCTTC.

V is TRBV10-3 and J is TRBJ1-1; D uncertain. V shed 4 bases and J shed 1 base, with 7 bases lying between them. The CDR3 covers 13 residues. The germline V gene encodes CDR1 ENHRY and CDR2 SYGVKD. This chain's CDR3 is CAISVSGNTEAFF. In DNA, the CDR3 is TGTGCCATCAGTGTTTCGGGGAACACTGAAGCTTTCTTT.

This clonotype was picked up a small number of times. This chain joins TRBV19 and TRBJ1-1; D might be TRBD1 (6 bases). Germline CDR1 and CDR2: LNHDA and SQIVND (reference sequence). V lost 5 bases to trimming and J lost 6 bases, with 22 bases between them. The CDR3 is made up of 16 amino acids. CDR3 in amino acids: CASSLGTHERVAEAFF. CDR3 in DNA: TGTGCCAGTAGTCTAGGGACACACGAACGGGTCGCTGAAGCTTTCTTT.

The rearrangement uses TRBV6-2 or TRBV6-3 and TRBJ2-2; unclear D gene. Germline CDR1 reads MNHEY; CDR2 reads SVGEGT. The CDR3 is made up of 13 amino acids. Trimming stripped 0 bases from V and 10 bases from J, with 9 bases between. CDR3 DNA: TGTGCCAGCAGTTACTCTGGACCACCGGAGCTGTTTTTT. Translating it yields CASSYSGPPELFF.

This clonotype was seen at least ten times. This chain joins TRBV6-4 and TRBJ2-3, with D unresolved. Trimming stripped 5 bases from V and 2 bases from J, with 11 bases between. This CDR3 is built from 14 residues. The germline CDR1 and CDR2 sequences are MRHNA and SNTAGT. CDR3 amino acids: CASSPSGITDTQYF. CDR3 bases: TGTGCCAGCAGTCCCAGTGGTATCACAGATACGCAGTATTTT.

This clonotype was recorded at least ten times. This rearrangement joins TRBV4-3 to TRBJ1-6; D gene unclear. The CDR3 length is 15 residues. V shed 0 bases and J shed 14 bases, with 17 bases lying between them. Germline CDR1 is LGHNA and CDR2 is YSLEER. In DNA form, the CDR3 reads TGCGCCAGCAGCCAAGATACGGGCTCCGAGCTTTCCCTCCACTTT. It translates to CASSQDTGSELSLHF.

The sample holds many counts of this clonotype. This chain links TRBV27 with TRBJ1-6; no reliable D call. Trimming cost V 4 bases and J 8 bases, with 9 bases left between them. The CDR3 runs 13 residues. The germline CDR1 and CDR2 sequences are MNHEY and SMNVEV (reference sequence). The CDR3 DNA sequence: TGTGCCAGCAGTTGGGGTGGGTATTCACCCCTCCACTTT. Its protein is CASSWGGYSPLHF.

In DNA, the CDR3 is TGTGCCACCAGCAGAGACGGGATCTATGGCTACACCTTC. Translated: CATSRDGIYGYTF. The genes are TRBV15 and TRBJ1-2; D gene unclear. The CDR3 sequence is 13 residues long. V was clipped by 0 bases and J by 4 bases, with 6 bases between them. From germline, CDR1 is LNHNV and CDR2 YYDKDF (reference sequence).

The chain recombines TRBV7-3 with TRBJ1-1; 7 nucleotides align to TRBD1. CDR1 is SGHTA and CDR2 is FQGTGA in the germline V gene. V shed 5 bases and J 5 bases; nucleotides not matched to a gene: 5. The CDR3 covers 13 residues. CDR3 DNA sequence: TGTGCCAGCAGCCCGACAGGGAGGACTGAAGCTTTCTTT. Translation: CASSPTGRTEAFF.